The sequence of this TCR beta chain was determined in a study of CD8 T cells in ankylosing spondylitis. Study findings and constraints: Ankylosing spondylitis blood seemed to carry a telltale TCR beta motif made of several highly homologous variants. Disease-linked clones reportedly concentrated significantly in matched ankylosing spondylitis synovial fluid.

This clonotype was counted ten times or more. Its specificity is unknown. Quantitative 5'-RACE with molecular barcodes generated TCR beta libraries. TCRdb processed the 5' RACE reads anew with MiXCR; each CDR3 protein has one entry. The profile shows around 130,000 distinct CDR3 sequences, roughly 7.3% of them singletons. CDR1 is DFQATT, CDR2 SNEGSKA, per germline (reference sequence). The CDR3 loop spans 15 amino acids. The ends were cut back, 5 bases at V and 1 base at J, with 15 bases in the middle. The sequencing sample was made of blood, either unsorted or a sorted T cell fraction (not recorded which). The chain couples TRBV20-1 to TRBJ2-1; the D is unclear. The clonotype comes from a male donor with ankylosing spondylitis or in good health (not recorded which). The CDR3 protein is CSASDGEGSYNEQFF. The CDR3 nucleotides are TGCAGTGCTTCAGACGGAGAAGGATCCTACAATGAGCAGTTCTTC.